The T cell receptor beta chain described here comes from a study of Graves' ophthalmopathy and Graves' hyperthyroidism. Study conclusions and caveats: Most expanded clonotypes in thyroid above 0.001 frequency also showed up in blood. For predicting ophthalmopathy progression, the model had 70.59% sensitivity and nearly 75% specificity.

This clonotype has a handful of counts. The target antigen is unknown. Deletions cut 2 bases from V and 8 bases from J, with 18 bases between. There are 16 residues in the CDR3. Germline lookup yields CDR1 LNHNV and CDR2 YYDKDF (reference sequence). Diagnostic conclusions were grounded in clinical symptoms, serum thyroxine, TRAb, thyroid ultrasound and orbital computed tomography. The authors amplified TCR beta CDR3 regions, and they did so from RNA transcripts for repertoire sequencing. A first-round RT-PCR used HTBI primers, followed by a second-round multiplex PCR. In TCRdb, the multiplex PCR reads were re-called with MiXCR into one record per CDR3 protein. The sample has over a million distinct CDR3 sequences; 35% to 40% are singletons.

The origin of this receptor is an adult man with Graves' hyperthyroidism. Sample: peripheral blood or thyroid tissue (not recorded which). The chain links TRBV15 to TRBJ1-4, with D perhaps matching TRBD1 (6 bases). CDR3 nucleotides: TGTGCCACCAGCAGATTAGCACAGGGAGGAGGCGAAAAACTGTTTTTT. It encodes CATSRLAQGGGEKLFF.